These T cell receptor beta chains were read from a single sample in a study of regulatory T cells in long-lasting Graves disease. TCRdb independently ran MiXCR on the multiplex PCR reads; one entry per CDR3 protein. The sample holds around 400,000 distinct CDR3 sequences, about 21% seen once. The sample in question was peripheral blood mononuclear cells (PBMCs), obtained when the disease was refractory, from a patient treated with antithyroid drugs. The receptor set was obtained from a female donor with Graves disease. Both conserved end residues are part of each CDR3. D genes are given only for firm matches. A clone size is listed for some rows: how often the clone was seen (once, few, many), or a class if it is expanded.

V	J	size	D	CDR3	DNA
TRBV27	TRBJ2-7	many	TRBD1	CASQSAGTGVHEQYF	TGTGCCAGTCAGTCTGCCGGGACAGGGGTCCACGAGCAGTACTTC
TRBV4-1	TRBJ2-1	NA	TRBD2	CASSQPWTSGIYEQFF	TGCGCCAGCAGCCAACCGTGGACTAGCGGGATCTATGAGCAGTTCTTC
TRBV6-1	TRBJ2-7	many	NA	CSTRDGPYEQYF	TGTTCCACCCGGGACGGACCCTACGAGCAGTACTTC
TRBV30	TRBJ1-3	few	NA	CAWGVGNTIYF	TGTGCCTGGGGTGTCGGAAACACCATATATTTT
TRBV5-1	TRBJ1-1	many	NA	CASSLGRTAEAFF	TGCGCCAGCAGCTTGGGTAGGACAGCTGAAGCTTTCTTT
TRBV27	TRBJ1-6	few	NA	CASSLRAAGGSPLHF	TGTGCCAGCAGTTTAAGGGCGGCCGGCGGTTCACCCCTCCACTTT
TRBV6-1	TRBJ1-1	many	TRBD1	CASNNRTGIGMRNTEAFF	TGTGCCAGCAACAACCGGACAGGGATCGGAATGAGGAACACTGAAGCTTTCTTT
TRBV29-1	TRBJ2-7	many	NA	CSVARGGLNYEQYF	TGCAGCGTTGCGAGAGGGGGGCTCAACTACGAGCAGTACTTC
TRBV24-1	TRBJ2-1	NA	TRBD2	CATSDPGTSGYNEQFF	TGTGCCACCAGTGATCCCGGGACTAGCGGCTACAATGAGCAGTTCTTC
TRBV19	TRBJ1-1	NA	NA	CASSISDMNTEAFF	TGTGCCAGTAGTATATCGGACATGAACACTGAAGCTTTCTTT
TRBV19	TRBJ1-1	NA	NA	CASIKNTEAFF	TGTGCCAGTATCAAGAACACTGAAGCTTTCTTT
TRBV28	TRBJ2-5	NA	NA	CASSGPAAYMQETQYF	TGTGCCAGCAGTGGGCCGGCAGCTTACATGCAAGAGACCCAGTACTTC
TRBV20-1	TRBJ2-1	few	TRBD2	CSARVRGLAGNNEQFF	TGCAGTGCTAGAGTTCGCGGACTAGCGGGTAACAATGAGCAGTTCTTC
TRBV5-4	TRBJ2-7	NA	NA	CASSLASSEQYF	TGTGCCAGCAGCTTGGCCAGCTCCGAGCAGTACTTC
TRBV2	TRBJ2-5	many	TRBD1	CASSRGTDQETQYF	TGTGCCAGCTCAAGGGGGACAGACCAAGAGACCCAGTACTTC
TRBV20-1	TRBJ1-2	NA	TRBD1	CSRYRDRGLYGYTF	TGCAGCCGATACCGGGACAGGGGGCTGTATGGCTACACCTTC
TRBV29-1	TRBJ2-7	many	NA	CSDTPGLRYEQYF	TGCAGCGACACACCAGGGCTTCGATACGAGCAGTACTTC
TRBV3-1	TRBJ2-5	many	NA	CASRHSWGLETQYF	TGTGCCAGCAGGCATTCCTGGGGATTGGAGACCCAGTACTTC
TRBV12-5	TRBJ2-5	many	NA	CASGSPRRRRETQYF	TGTGCTAGTGGTTCCCCCCGGAGGAGGAGGGAGACCCAGTACTTC
TRBV6-2/TRBV6-3	TRBJ2-1	NA	NA	CASSDWSSYNEQFF	TGTGCCAGCAGTGATTGGTCCTCTTACAATGAGCAGTTCTTC
TRBV11-2	TRBJ1-1	many	NA	CASSLEGGFGTEAFF	TGTGCCAGCAGCTTAGAGGGGGGATTTGGCACTGAAGCTTTCTTT
TRBV20-1	TRBJ2-7	few	TRBD1	CSARDGGQGNYEQYF	TGCAGTGCTAGAGATGGGGGACAGGGAAACTACGAGCAGTACTTC
TRBV24-1	TRBJ2-5	few	TRBD2	CATSVDLAGGLETQYF	TGTGCCACCAGTGTCGATCTAGCGGGAGGGCTGGAGACCCAGTACTTC
TRBV9	TRBJ2-3	few	NA	CASSLWDTDTQYF	TGTGCCAGCAGCCTGTGGGACACAGATACGCAGTATTTT
TRBV10-3	TRBJ1-5	few	NA	CAISPSGPDQPQHF	TGTGCCATCAGCCCAAGCGGTCCAGATCAGCCCCAGCATTTT
TRBV29-1	TRBJ2-2	NA	TRBD2	CSVGVLAGGTGELFF	TGCAGCGTTGGGGTGCTAGCGGGAGGTACCGGGGAGCTGTTTTTT
TRBV6-5	TRBJ2-2	NA	NA	CASSYSATGELFF	TGTGCCAGCAGTTACTCAGCCACCGGGGAGCTGTTTTTT
TRBV4-1	TRBJ2-2	few	NA	CASSQAENGELFF	TGCGCCAGCAGCCAAGCTGAGAACGGGGAGCTGTTTTTT
TRBV18	TRBJ1-4	NA	NA	CASSSSPDLYLFF	TGTGCCAGCTCATCATCCCCGGACCTTTACCTGTTTTTT
TRBV28	TRBJ2-7	many	NA	CASSDRVAAQYF	TGTGCCAGCAGCGATCGAGTCGCAGCGCAGTACTTC
TRBV15	TRBJ2-5	few	NA	CATSRVRNGETQYF	TGTGCCACCAGCAGAGTTAGAAACGGGGAGACCCAGTACTTC
TRBV30	TRBJ1-5	NA	NA	CAWSSDSYQPQHF	TGTGCCTGGAGCTCGGACAGTTATCAGCCCCAGCATTTT
TRBV27	TRBJ2-6	many	NA	CASSNSGANVLTF	TGTGCCAGCAGTAACTCTGGGGCCAACGTCCTGACTTTC
TRBV5-1	TRBJ2-5	few	NA	CASSERQGGLETQYF	TGCGCCAGCAGCGAAAGACAGGGAGGCCTGGAGACCCAGTACTTC
TRBV20-1	TRBJ2-1	NA	TRBD2	CSAFGTSGRISSYNEQFF	TGCAGTGCTTTTGGGACTAGCGGGAGGATTAGCTCCTACAATGAGCAGTTCTTC
TRBV13	TRBJ2-5	many	TRBD1	CASSTWDSQETQYF	TGTGCCAGCAGCACGTGGGACAGCCAAGAGACCCAGTACTTC
TRBV20-1	TRBJ2-5	NA	NA	CSASWRGETQYF	TGCAGTGCTAGTTGGAGGGGAGAGACCCAGTACTTC
TRBV2	TRBJ1-5	many	NA	CASSGWNQPQHF	TGTGCCAGCAGTGGATGGAATCAGCCCCAGCATTTT
TRBV19	TRBJ1-1	many	TRBD1	CASSIDRVGTAEAFF	TGTGCCAGTAGTATAGATCGCGTCGGGACAGCAGAAGCTTTCTTT
TRBV7-3	TRBJ2-3	NA	NA	CASSLMPTDTQYF	TGTGCCAGCAGCTTAATGCCCACAGATACGCAGTATTTT
TRBV19	TRBJ1-5	few	NA	CASSIGDRGNQPQHF	TGTGCCAGTAGTATTGGGGATCGTGGAAATCAGCCCCAGCATTTT
TRBV5-5	TRBJ2-4	NA	NA	CASSGPGGLDIQYF	TGTGCCAGCAGCGGGCCGGGTGGTTTAGACATTCAGTACTTC
TRBV28	TRBJ2-7	NA	NA	CASRVAGDHEQYF	TGTGCCAGCAGGGTGGCAGGGGACCACGAGCAGTACTTC